These T cell receptor beta chains were read from a single sample in a study of vaccination effects on CD4 cells after COVID-19. These receptors are not linked to any known antigen. Libraries were prepared by immunoSEQ multiplex PCR; TCRdb keeps only in-frame clonotypes and omits some of them. The sample has tens of thousands of clones, 75% to 80% seen once. The sample here was CD4+ T cells from PBMCs cultured with HCoV-OC43 spike peptides, taken before COVID-19 vaccination. The receptors shown here come from a human donor who received a COVID-19 vaccine. CDR3s include the opening cysteine and the closing phenylalanine or tryptophan. Each record gives: clone size, D gene, V gene, J gene, CDR3 protein, CDR3 DNA. D genes are given only for firm matches. The listing skips clone size in some rows; elsewhere it reads once, few, many or a size class.

>.|.|TRBV24-1|TRBJ1-2
CATSDRTVYGYTF
TGTGCCACCAGTGATAGGACAGTCTATGGCTACACCTTC
>.|TRBD2|TRBV9|TRBJ2-3
CASSVGVATTGLAGGSTQYF
TGTGCCAGCAGCGTAGGGGTCGCAACAACGGGGTTAGCGGGGGGATCGACGCAGTATTTT
>once|.|TRBV6-5|TRBJ1-1
CASMPGVRGKAFF
TGTGCCAGCATGCCGGGGGTCCGGGGAAAAGCTTTCTTT
>.|.|TRBV19|TRBJ2-2
CASRTPGGSTGELFF
TGTGCCAGTAGAACCCCGGGCGGAAGCACCGGGGAGCTGTTTTTT
>few|.|TRBV7-3|TRBJ2-1
CASGIRNSNEQFF
TGTGCCAGCGGTATTAGAAATTCGAATGAGCAGTTCTTC
>few|.|TRBV5-1|TRBJ1-2
CASSFDQVYGYTF
TGCGCCAGCAGCTTTGATCAGGTCTATGGCTACACCTTC
>.|.|TRBV6-1|TRBJ2-3
CASSGPDWALRESQYF
TGTGCCAGCAGTGGCCCGGACTGGGCCCTCAGGGAATCGCAGTATTTT
>few|.|TRBV20-1|TRBJ1-2
CSASPSNYGYTF
TGCAGTGCTAGTCCCAGTAACTATGGCTACACCTTC
>.|.|TRBV19|TRBJ1-2
CASSMEGNYGYTF
TGTGCCAGTAGTATGGAAGGCAACTATGGCTACACCTTC
>.|.|TRBV2|TRBJ1-2
CASSEKQTNYGYTF
TGTGCCAGCAGTGAGAAACAGACTAACTATGGCTACACCTTC
>.|.|TRBV5-1|TRBJ2-3
CASSLAEVTAGGDTQYF
TGCGCCAGCAGCTTGGCCGAGGTGACAGCCGGGGGAGATACGCAGTATTTT
>.|.|TRBV19|TRBJ2-3
CASSMISAGGTDTQYF
TGTGCCAGTAGTATGATAAGCGCAGGGGGCACAGATACGCAGTATTTT
>.|TRBD1|TRBV30|TRBJ1-5
CAWSEHRGGWQPQHF
TGTGCCTGGAGTGAACACAGGGGGGGTTGGCAGCCCCAGCATTTT
>.|.|TRBV4-2|TRBJ1-4
CASSPEGLPANEKLFF
TGTGCCAGCAGCCCCGAGGGTCTTCCAGCTAATGAAAAACTGTTTTTT
>.|.|TRBV7-8|TRBJ1-1
CASSFSARTNTEAFF
TGTGCCAGCAGCTTCTCCGCGCGAACGAACACTGAAGCTTTCTTT
>.|.|TRBV11-2|TRBJ1-3
CASSWTIGNTIYF
TGTGCCAGCAGCTGGACAATCGGAAACACCATATATTTT
>.|TRBD1|TRBV28|TRBJ1-1
CASPPRGGWNTEAFF
TGTGCCAGCCCCCCCAGGGGGGGGTGGAACACTGAAGCTTTCTTT
>.|TRBD1|TRBV5-1|TRBJ1-1
CASSYRGIDTEAFF
TGCGCCAGCAGCTACAGGGGGATAGACACTGAAGCTTTCTTT
>.|.|TRBV27|TRBJ1-6
CASSRKLGSPLHF
TGTGCCAGCAGCCGAAAATTGGGTTCACCCCTCCACTTT
>.|.|TRBV6-6|TRBJ2-5
CASSYSVGASWETQYF
TGTGCCAGCAGTTACTCCGTCGGGGCTAGCTGGGAGACCCAGTACTTC
>.|.|TRBV9|TRBJ2-2
CASSVDGGPVTGELFF
TGTGCCAGCAGCGTAGACGGGGGGCCCGTCACCGGGGAGCTGTTTTTT
>.|TRBD1|TRBV5-1|TRBJ1-1
CASSELTGGVVTEAFF
TGCGCCAGCAGCGAACTGACAGGGGGCGTAGTCACTGAAGCTTTCTTT
>.|.|TRBV5-1|TRBJ1-2
CASSLSQNGYTF
TGCGCCAGCAGCTTGTCACAAAATGGCTACACCTTC
>.|.|TRBV19|TRBJ1-1
CASSSRPGVSNTEAFF
TGTGCCAGTAGTTCGCGCCCTGGGGTCAGCAACACTGAAGCTTTCTTT
>.|.|TRBV18|TRBJ2-5
CASSPQAAIQETQYF
TGTGCCAGCTCACCACAGGCAGCAATACAAGAGACCCAGTACTTC
>.|TRBD2|TRBV27|TRBJ2-2
CASRRAGTNTGELFF
TGTGCCAGCAGAAGAGCGGGGACCAACACCGGGGAGCTGTTTTTT
>.|.|TRBV9|TRBJ1-1
CAGAGLGTEAFF
TGTGCCGGGGCGGGGTTGGGCACTGAAGCTTTCTTT
>.|TRBD1|TRBV5-1|TRBJ2-2
CASSKGTVSNTGELFF
TGCGCCAGCAGCAAAGGGACAGTATCGAACACCGGGGAGCTGTTTTTT
>.|.|TRBV18|TRBJ1-1
CASSPNRVMDTEAFF
TGTGCCAGCTCACCAAACAGGGTCATGGACACTGAAGCTTTCTTT
>.|.|TRBV25-1|TRBJ1-1
CASNPAGGGTEAFF
TGTGCCAGCAATCCTGCTGGGGGGGGTACTGAAGCTTTCTTT
>.|.|TRBV9|TRBJ2-5
CASSVSRFAETQYF
TGTGCCAGCAGCGTATCAAGGTTTGCAGAGACCCAGTACTTC
>.|TRBD2|TRBV6-5|TRBJ2-3
CASGRDLLRDTQYF
TGTGCCAGCGGGAGGGACCTCCTGCGGGATACGCAGTATTTT
>once|.|TRBV6-5|TRBJ2-5
CASSLDETQYF
TGTGCCAGCAGTTTAGACGAGACCCAGTACTTC
>.|.|TRBV5-8|TRBJ2-6
CASSPGTVSGANVLTF
TGTGCCAGCAGCCCCGGGACTGTCTCTGGGGCCAACGTCCTGACTTTC
>.|.|TRBV5-1|TRBJ1-6
CASSLAGDNSPLHF
TGCGCCAGCAGCTTAGCCGGGGATAATTCACCCCTCCACTTT
>.|TRBD1|TRBV7-3|TRBJ1-1
CASSPGQGHALEAFF
TGTGCCAGCAGCCCAGGACAGGGGCACGCGTTAGAAGCTTTCTTT
>.|.|TRBV7-9|TRBJ2-3
CASSPTTDTQYF
TGTGCCAGCAGCCCTACTACAGATACGCAGTATTTT
>.|TRBD2|TRBV5-1|TRBJ2-5
CASSLGPSGRRETQYF
TGCGCCAGCAGCTTGGGGCCTAGCGGAAGGAGGGAGACCCAGTACTTC
>.|TRBD1|TRBV18|TRBJ2-3
CASSPGQGIGTDTQYF
TGTGCCAGCTCACCGGGACAGGGGATTGGCACAGATACGCAGTATTTT
>.|.|TRBV5-1|TRBJ2-5
CASSLGSLGETQYF
TGCGCCAGCAGCTTGGGCAGTTTAGGGGAGACCCAGTACTTC
>.|.|TRBV7-3|TRBJ2-2
CASSLTRVNTGELFF
TGTGCCAGCAGCTTAACGCGGGTGAACACCGGGGAGCTGTTTTTT
>.|.|TRBV14|TRBJ1-1
CASSPRGGYTEAFF
TGTGCCAGCAGCCCTAGAGGGGGGTACACTGAAGCTTTCTTT
>.|TRBD1|TRBV6-5|TRBJ2-6
CASWGQGAGANVLTF
TGTGCCAGCTGGGGACAGGGGGCTGGGGCCAACGTCCTGACTTTC
>.|TRBD1|TRBV5-4|TRBJ2-2
CASSLRGQGGTGELFF
TGTGCCAGCAGCTTGAGGGGACAGGGGGGCACCGGGGAGCTGTTTTTT
>.|TRBD1|TRBV6-5|TRBJ1-1
CASSKWDRVNTEAFF
TGTGCCAGCAGCAAATGGGACAGGGTGAACACTGAAGCTTTCTTT
>.|.|TRBV5-5|TRBJ1-5
CASSVLSNQPQHF
TGTGCCAGCTCGGTCCTTAGCAATCAGCCCCAGCATTTT
>once|.|TRBV5-8|TRBJ2-5
CASSLVRGSYQETQYF
TGTGCCAGCAGCTTGGTTCGGGGATCGTACCAAGAGACCCAGTACTTC
>.|TRBD1|TRBV6-2/TRBV6-3|TRBJ1-4
CASSPRHRGPEKLFF
TGTGCCAGCAGTCCCCGACACAGGGGTCCTGAAAAACTGTTTTTT
>.|.|TRBV19|TRBJ1-1
CASSRAQGMSNTEAFF
TGTGCCAGTAGTAGAGCGCAGGGGATGTCGAACACTGAAGCTTTCTTT
>.|.|TRBV18|TRBJ2-3
CASSPAGTGFTDTQYF
TGTGCCAGCTCACCCGCCGGGACTGGATTCACAGATACGCAGTATTTT